Shown below are 2 T cell receptor beta chains from a single sample sequenced in a study of T cell responses to AZD1222 COVID-19 vaccine. Clones were sequenced by immunoSEQ multiplex PCR, and TCRdb holds only the in-frame ones, with some missing. The table includes about 130,000 clones, just over 85% detected once. The sequences come from peripheral blood, collected on day 0 of AZD1222 vaccination. All receptors derive from an adult in good health.

The CDR3 reads CASSLSWGAGYGYTF. CDR3 nucleotides: TGTGCCAGCAGTCTATCGTGGGGGGCTGGCTATGGCTACACCTTC. The chain recombines TRBV5-6 with TRBJ1-2, with D maybe TRBD1 (6 bases). Germline CDR1 is SGHDT and CDR2 is YYEEEE. Trimming removed 5 bases at V and 4 bases at J, with 18 bases between. The CDR3 totals 15 residues.

The J gene is TRBJ2-7, the V gene TRBV6-5; TRBD1 agrees at 7 bases. This CDR3 region has 15 residues. Germline V gene sequence: CDR1 MNHEY, CDR2 SVGAGI. V lost 6 bases to trimming and J lost 0 bases; unmatched junction nucleotides: 8. The CDR3 DNA reads as TGTGCCAGCAGGACACCACAGGGGAGCTCCTACGAGCAGTACTTC. Translating gives CASRTPQGSSYEQYF.